This T cell receptor (beta chain) was recovered during a study of EBV T-cell therapy then PD-1 blockade in nasopharyngeal carcinoma. In its sample, this clone was seen once. Its target is not known. Produced via immunoSEQ multiplex PCR; TCRdb's table is partial and in-frame only. The sample lists 15,000 to 20,000 clones, around 82% occurring once. Treatment here: AdE1-LMPpoly-expanded autologous EBV-specific T-cell therapy followed by anti-PD-1 nivolumab. With 2 bases removed from V and 8 bases from J, the gap between germline ends came to 18 bases. CDR3 length equals 15 residues. The germline V gene has CDR1 LNHDA and CDR2 SQIVND (reference sequence).

The sequencing used CD8+ T cells from blood, collected at roughly day 34 from a patient whose treatment included autologous EBV-specific T cells and nivolumab. The gene calls are TRBV19 and TRBJ1-2; D uncertain. The origin of this receptor is a middle-aged man with nasopharyngeal carcinoma. The CDR3 sequence: CASSIFRTAPSGYTF. The CDR3 region has the DNA TGTGCCAGTAGTATATTTCGGACTGCCCCCTCCGGCTACACCTTC.